The 8 T cell receptor beta chains in this list originate from one sample, sequenced in a study of blood T cell repertoires in COVID-19. Method: immunoSEQ multiplex PCR; TCRdb's copy keeps in-frame clones and lacks some. The data hold roughly 350,000 clones, with about 89% observed a single time. The sequenced material came from peripheral blood. The receptors here all came from a woman aged 50 to 65 with COVID-19, enrolled during active disease.

The V and J genes are TRBV9 and TRBJ1-5; unclear D gene. The V and J ends lost 0 bases and 7 bases respectively, with 11 bases between them. The CDR3 length is 14 residues. Germline CDR1 is SGDLS and CDR2 is YYNGEE. The CDR3, as DNA: TGTGCCAGCAGCGTAGCTAGACCGTGGCAGCCCCAGCATTTT. Its translation: CASSVARPWQPQHF.

The rearrangement links TRBV25-1 to TRBJ2-3; 12 bases line up with TRBD2. With V trimmed by 4 bases and J by 3 bases, 2 bases remained unmatched. The CDR3 covers 15 residues. Looked up from germline, CDR1 is MGHDK and CDR2 is SYGVNS. The CDR3 region has the DNA TGTGCCAGCAGTGTTGGGACTAGCGGGACAGATACGCAGTATTTT. Residues: CASSVGTSGTDTQYF.

The rearrangement links TRBV5-1 to TRBJ2-3; 9 positions match TRBD2. V trimming: 0 bases; J trimming: 5 bases; junction bases outside the gene matches: 10. Germline CDR1 SGHRS, CDR2 YFSETQ. The CDR3 spans 17 residues. CDR3 amino acids: CASSLAMTSGPQDTQYF. CDR3 DNA sequence: TGCGCCAGCAGCTTGGCCATGACTAGCGGTCCCCAAGATACGCAGTATTTT.

This chain joins TRBV19 and TRBJ2-7, with D possibly matching TRBD2 (6 bases). Germline values: CDR1 LNHDA, CDR2 SQIVND (reference sequence). Trimming took off 6 bases at V and 0 bases at J, with 12 bases between the two ends. The CDR3 has 14 amino acids. CDR3 sequence: CASRLADHSYEQYF. Written as DNA, the CDR3 is TGTGCCAGTAGATTAGCGGATCACTCCTACGAGCAGTACTTC.

The gene calls are TRBV9 and TRBJ2-6; the D gene is possibly TRBD1 (5 bases). Germline V gives CDR1 SGDLS, CDR2 YYNGEE. Trimming removed 0 bases from V and 3 bases from J, with 10 bases in between. CDR3 size: 16 residues. The CDR3 here is CASSVVAGRGANVLTF. The CDR3 nucleotides are TGTGCCAGCAGCGTAGTAGCAGGGCGTGGGGCCAACGTCCTGACTTTC.

V is TRBV6-5 and J is TRBJ2-7; no firm D call. CDR1 MNHEY and CDR2 SVGAGI come from the germline V gene. The CDR3 has 11 amino acids. Deletions cut 8 bases from V and 2 bases from J, with 7 bases between. CDR3 sequence reads: CASAEAYEQYF. The CDR3 DNA sequence: TGTGCCAGCGCTGAGGCCTACGAGCAGTACTTC.

The V gene is TRBV29-1, the J gene TRBJ2-7; no firm D call. Germline V gene lookup returns CDR1 SQVTM and CDR2 ANQGSEA. V was trimmed by 0 bases and J by 9 bases, leaving 12 bases between them. CDR3 length: 12 amino acids. The CDR3 reads CSVEDLGTGQYF. In nucleotides, the CDR3 is TGCAGCGTTGAAGATCTTGGCACGGGGCAGTACTTC.

The rearrangement uses TRBV5-6 and TRBJ2-6, with 8 positions matching TRBD2. V lost 4 bases and J lost 0; bases outside the gene matches: 9. Germline V lookup: CDR1 SGHDT, CDR2 YYEEEE. The CDR3 loop spans 18 amino acids. The CDR3 DNA sequence: TGTGCCAGCAGCCCCCGGGGGGGCGCCCACTCTGGGGCCAACGTCCTGACTTTC. Translation gives CASSPRGGAHSGANVLTF.